The 26 T cell receptor beta chains listed next were all sequenced from one sample in a study of regulatory T cells in long-lasting Graves disease. Sample time point: newly diagnosed GD, antithyroid drugs for less than 3 months. Isolated PBMC RNA provided the starting material for the TCR library. Sequencing libraries for TCR beta were prepared with iRepertoire HTBI primers and Arm-PCR of CDR3 regions. One entry per CDR3 protein results from TCRdb running MiXCR on the multiplex PCR reads. The sample consists of about 440,000 distinct CDR3 sequences, 14% to 15% of them appearing once. These sequences were also reported in another study, on T cells in Graves' hyperthyroidism and ophthalmopathy.

The sequencing here drew on peripheral blood mononuclear cells (PBMCs), taken at new diagnosis, from a patient treated with antithyroid drugs. These receptors were obtained from a woman younger than 45 with Graves disease.

V and J are TRBV7-9 and TRBJ2-3; 12 bases agree with TRBD2. The CDR3 is 17 residues long. Per germline, CDR1 SEHNR and CDR2 FQNEAQ (reference sequence). The V segment lost 5 bases and the J segment 6 bases; nucleotides outside the gene matches: 12. The CDR3 loop is CASSVSKTSGRGDTQYF. CDR3 DNA sequence: TGTGCCAGCAGCGTGTCTAAGACTAGCGGGAGAGGGGATACGCAGTATTTT. The full variable domain, completed using reference TRBV7-9 and TRBJ2-3, is DTGVSQNPRHKITKRGQNVTFRCDPISEHNRLYWYRQTLGQGPEFLTYFQNEAQLEKSRLLSDRFSAERPKGSFSTLEIQRTEQGDSAMYLCASSVSKTSGRGDTQYFGPGTRLTVL.

This clonotype was seen ten or more times. The chain has TRBV7-9 and TRBJ2-3; 12 bases are shared with TRBD2. V lost 3 bases to trimming and J lost 6 bases; unmatched junction nucleotides: 13. This CDR3 is 18 amino acids long. Germline V CDR1 and CDR2: SEHNR, FQNEAQ (reference sequence). The CDR3 DNA sequence: TGTGCCAGCAGCTTCGGAACTAGCGGGAGGAGGCCTCCGGATACGCAGTATTTT. It specifies CASSFGTSGRRPPDTQYF. Full variable domain (outside the CDR3, taken from reference TRBV7-9 and TRBJ2-3): DTGVSQNPRHKITKRGQNVTFRCDPISEHNRLYWYRQTLGQGPEFLTYFQNEAQLEKSRLLSDRFSAERPKGSFSTLEIQRTEQGDSAMYLCASSFGTSGRRPPDTQYFGPGTRLTVL.

This clonotype was recorded at least ten times. The V and J genes are TRBV20-1 and TRBJ2-7, with D perhaps being TRBD1 or TRBD2 (5 bases each). The CDR3 extends over 13 amino acids. Germline CDR1 reads DFQATT; CDR2 reads SNEGSKA (reference sequence). The V and J ends lost 6 bases and 3 bases respectively, with 15 bases between them. In DNA, the CDR3 is TGCAGTGCCGCTAGGGGAGAAAGCTACGAGCAGTACTTC. Translation: CSAARGESYEQYF.

The V gene is TRBV6-2 or TRBV6-3, the J gene TRBJ2-2; D could derive from TRBD1 or TRBD2 (6 bases each). The germline V gene has CDR1 MNHEY and CDR2 SVGEGT. V was cut by 4 bases and J by 4 bases, with 13 bases left in between. This CDR3 spans 15 amino acids. CDR3 residues: CASSWWGAITGELFF. CDR3 sequence (DNA): TGTGCCAGCAGTTGGTGGGGGGCGATCACCGGGGAGCTGTTTTTT.

The sample holds one count of this clonotype. This chain connects TRBV19 to TRBJ2-7, with unresolved D. This CDR3 spans 14 amino acids. Per the germline V gene, CDR1 is LNHDA and CDR2 is SQIVND (reference sequence). V was pared by 3 bases and J by 3 bases, with 12 bases between. In DNA form, the CDR3 reads TGTGCCAGTAGTATGGGGTCCAGCATCTACGAGCAGTACTTC. Protein: CASSMGSSIYEQYF.

This clonotype showed up many times. The chain is built from TRBV6-5 and TRBJ1-1, with D maybe TRBD1 (6 bases). The ends were cut back, 2 bases at V and 5 bases at J, with 12 bases in the middle. CDR1 is MNHEY and CDR2 is SVGAGI in the germline V gene. There are 14 residues in the CDR3. The CDR3 region is CASSYGGAQTEAFF. CDR3 coding DNA: TGTGCCAGCAGTTACGGGGGGGCGCAAACTGAAGCTTTCTTT.

This clonotype was seen at least ten times. The chain employs TRBV27 and TRBJ2-7, with 7 bases matching TRBD2. V was clipped by 5 bases and J by 2 bases; unmatched bases: 6. The CDR3 spans 14 residues. CDR1 is MNHEY and CDR2 is SMNVEV in the germline V gene (reference sequence). The CDR3 bases are TGTGCCAGCAGTCCCCGAGCGGGAACCTACGAGCAGTACTTC. Protein product: CASSPRAGTYEQYF.

This clonotype was counted ten times or more. This chain joins TRBV2 and TRBJ2-1; no definite D call. V lost 4 bases, J lost 5 bases, and 12 bases lay in between. The CDR3 consists of 14 residues. Germline CDR1 and CDR2: SNHLY and FYNNEI. The CDR3 here is CASSAVASNNEQFF. The CDR3 bases are TGTGCCAGCAGTGCGGTAGCATCCAACAATGAGCAGTTCTTC.

The genes are TRBV6-2 or TRBV6-3 and TRBJ2-7, with D possibly TRBD1 on 7 matching bases. The germline V gene encodes CDR1 MNHEY and CDR2 SVGEGT. This CDR3 spans 14 amino acids. V lost 6 bases, J lost 3 bases, and 15 bases lay in between. CDR3 bases: TGTGCCAGCAGACCCGGGGGACAGAACTACGAGCAGTACTTC. It encodes CASRPGGQNYEQYF.

V and J are TRBV27 and TRBJ2-3; TRBD1 or TRBD2 may be the D gene (5 bases each). The germline CDR1 and CDR2 sequences are MNHEY and SMNVEV (reference sequence). Trimming took 3 bases from V and 6 from J, leaving 13 bases between them. The CDR3 has 14 amino acids. CDR3 bases: TGTGCCAGCAGTTTGGGACCTCCAACCGATACGCAGTATTTT. This codes for CASSLGPPTDTQYF.

This clonotype was seen at least ten times. The chain links TRBV3-1 to TRBJ1-5; TRBD1 is a possible D gene (6 bases). The germline V gene has CDR1 LGHDT and CDR2 YNNKEL (reference sequence). Between the trimmed V and J ends, which lost 4 bases and 3 bases, there was a span of 13 bases. The CDR3 runs 15 residues. This CDR3 is CASSLGQPYNQPQHF. CDR3 in DNA: TGTGCCAGCAGCCTCGGACAGCCCTACAATCAGCCCCAGCATTTT.

This clonotype appeared a few times. The V call is TRBV7-9, the J call TRBJ2-2; D possibly corresponds to TRBD2 (6 bases). This CDR3 has 17 amino acids. From germline, CDR1 is SEHNR and CDR2 FQNEAQ (reference sequence). With 6 bases removed from V and 6 bases from J, the gap between germline ends came to 23 bases. CDR3 sequence reads: CASREGPRTGGPGELFF. CDR3 sequence (DNA): TGTGCCAGCAGGGAGGGCCCCCGGACGGGTGGGCCCGGGGAGCTGTTTTTT.

The rearrangement links TRBV29-1 to TRBJ2-7, with D perhaps TRBD1 (6 bases). The CDR3 covers 12 residues. Germline V CDR1 and CDR2: SQVTM, ANQGSEA. The V and J ends lost 7 bases and 4 bases respectively, with 14 bases between them. CDR3 DNA: TGCAGCGCTGCCGGGACACCTTACGAGCAGTACTTC. This codes for CSAAGTPYEQYF.

The table lists this clonotype with many counts. The chain uses TRBV20-1 and TRBJ2-7, with 9 bases that match TRBD1. This CDR3 region has 12 residues. Germline V lookup: CDR1 DFQATT, CDR2 SNEGSKA (reference sequence). V shed 5 bases, J shed 5 bases, and the junction held 4 bases outside the gene matches. For the CDR3, the DNA is TGCAGTGCTCGGACAGGGGACGACGAGCAGTACTTC. Residues: CSARTGDDEQYF.

The V call is TRBV12-5, the J call TRBJ2-7, with no clear D. V shed 0 bases and J shed 1 base, with 1 base lying between them. The CDR3 is 12 residues long. Germline CDR1 LGHNT, CDR2 FRNRAP. CDR3 DNA: TGTGCTAGTGGTTTGGTTTCCTACGAGCAGTACTTC. It yields the protein CASGLVSYEQYF.

This clonotype was counted many times. The chain combines TRBV12-3 or TRBV12-4 with TRBJ2-1; D call uncertain. The CDR3 runs to 14 residues. V was pared by 6 bases and J by 6 bases, with 15 bases between. The CDR3 protein is CASSQIRDLNEQFF. Written as DNA, the CDR3 is TGTGCCAGCAGCCAAATCAGAGACCTCAATGAGCAGTTCTTC.

This clonotype came up many times. The rearrangement joins TRBV3-1 to TRBJ2-1; 14 bases are shared with TRBD2. The CDR3 runs 19 residues. J gave up 10 bases and V 2 bases, and 16 bases lay outside the gene matches. The V gene's germline CDR1 is LGHDT and CDR2 YNNKEL (reference sequence). Here the CDR3 DNA reads TGTGCCAGCAGCCAAACGGGACTAGCGGGAGAGTCATCCATAGGCGAGCAGTTCTTC. Its translation is CASSQTGLAGESSIGEQFF.

This clonotype was counted many times. The gene calls are TRBV7-2 and TRBJ2-3; D ambiguous. The V end lost 5 bases, the J end lost 0 bases, and 12 bases lay between the germline ends. Germline CDR1 SGHTA, CDR2 FQGNSA. The CDR3 contains 15 residues. The chain's CDR3 is CASSVSVFSTDTQYF. The CDR3 nucleotides read TGTGCCAGCAGCGTGAGCGTTTTTAGCACAGATACGCAGTATTTT.

A single count supports this clonotype. A read error may explain this, as a much larger clone is one base away. The chain employs TRBV20-1 and TRBJ2-4; TRBD2 is a possible D gene (6 bases). V was pared by 0 bases and J by 13 bases, with 22 bases between. Germline CDR1 reads DFQATT; CDR2 reads SNEGSKA (reference sequence). The CDR3 is 15 residues long. CDR3 sequence reads: CSARDPFREYNEQYF. The CDR3 nucleotides are TGCAGTGCTAGAGATCCTTTCCGGGAGTACAATGAGCAGTACTTC.

The chain recombines TRBV5-1 with TRBJ2-6; D unclear. Looked up from germline, CDR1 is SGHRS and CDR2 is YFSETQ. V lost 0 bases and J 0 bases, leaving 13 bases between the germline ends. The length of the CDR3 is 18 residues. CDR3 sequence reads: CASSLAGTASSGANVLTF. Here the CDR3 DNA reads TGCGCCAGCAGCTTGGCCGGAACGGCGAGCTCTGGGGCCAACGTCCTGACTTTC. The entire variable domain, with the rest obtained from reference TRBV5-1 and TRBJ2-6, is as follows: KAGVTQTPRYLIKTRGQQVTLSCSPISGHRSVSWYQQTPGQGLQFLFEYFSETQRNKGNFPGRFSGRQFSNSRSEMNVSTLELGDSALYLCASSLAGTASSGANVLTFGAGSRLTVL.

This clonotype was counted ten times or more. This chain joins TRBV6-1 and TRBJ2-1, with D possibly matching TRBD2 (6 bases). The CDR3 consists of 15 residues. CDR1 MNHNS and CDR2 SASEGT come from the germline V gene. V dropped 4 bases and J dropped 7 bases, with 17 bases sitting between them. Here the CDR3 reads CASSVPTGLTNEQFF. In DNA, the CDR3 is TGTGCCAGCAGTGTACCGACGGGACTCACGAATGAGCAGTTCTTC.

This clonotype was observed a handful of times. In nucleotides, the CDR3 is TGCGCCAGCAGCCAATGGCTAGGGGGAAATGCGACCCAGTACTTC. Translation: CASSQWLGGNATQYF. V gene TRBV5-1 combines with J gene TRBJ2-5; possible D gene TRBD1, 6 bases. Germline CDR1 SGHRS, CDR2 YFSETQ. V was shortened by 4 bases and J by 7 bases, with 20 bases between the two germline ends. The CDR3 covers 15 residues.

The chain combines TRBV5-1 with TRBJ1-3; D gene unclear. CDR3 length equals 16 residues. The germline gives CDR1 SGHRS, CDR2 YFSETQ. Trimming took off 2 bases at V and 3 bases at J, with 15 bases between the two ends. CDR3 nucleotide sequence: TGCGCCAGCAGCTTTGCCGGGATGGTTGGTGGAAACACCATATATTTT. It codes for CASSFAGMVGGNTIYF.

This clonotype showed up many times. The gene calls are TRBV7-2 and TRBJ2-7; D may be TRBD2 (5 bases). The CDR3 sequence is 15 residues long. Trimming took off 3 bases at V and 0 bases at J, with 12 bases between the two ends. Germline assignment: CDR1 SGHTA and CDR2 FQGNSA. The CDR3 bases are TGTGCCAGCAGCTTGAGTGGCGGGTTCTCCTACGAGCAGTACTTC. This codes for CASSLSGGFSYEQYF.

This clonotype was seen repeatedly, ten times or more. This chain links TRBV14 with TRBJ1-3; D gene ambiguous. Germline loops: CDR1 SGHDN, CDR2 FVKESK. Trimming removed 3 bases at V and 2 bases at J, with 14 bases between. The CDR3 totals 16 residues. DNA for the CDR3: TGTGCCAGCAGCCACCAAGGGCGGGGAGCTGGAAACACCATATATTTT. Translating it yields CASSHQGRGAGNTIYF.

This clonotype appeared many times. V usage is TRBV24-1 and J usage is TRBJ2-3; D perhaps matches TRBD1 (6 bases). Germline assignment: CDR1 KGHDR and CDR2 SFDVKD. The CDR3 covers 17 residues. V was cut by 0 bases and J by 2 bases, with 14 bases left in between. The chain's CDR3 is CATSDLQRAGATDTQYF. The CDR3 DNA reads as TGTGCCACCAGTGATTTGCAGAGGGCAGGGGCCACAGATACGCAGTATTTT.